This is a list of T cell receptor beta chains from one sample in a study of vaccination and CD4 T cells after COVID-19. MiXCR, applied by TCRdb to the PCR reads, yields one record per CDR3 protein. Of approximately 7,000 distinct CDR3 sequences listed, 52% are singletons. These receptors lack a known antigen. Sequencing input: CD4+ T cells from blood, cultured in vitro. These receptors originate from a human donor in good health. The CDR3 runs from the conserved cysteine through the conserved F or W. The D gene is left open where the match is weak. The listing skips clone size in some rows; elsewhere it reads once, few, many or a size class.

TRBJ2-1 | NA | TRBV5-3 | NA | TGTGCCAGAAGCCGCAAGGACACCTGCCACAATGAGCAGTTCTTC | CARSRKDTCHNEQFF
TRBJ2-7 | NA | TRBV18 | TRBD2 | TGTGCCAGCTCACCACTTAGCCCAGGACTAGCGGGGGGGCGCGAGCAGTACTTC | CASSPLSPGLAGGREQYF
TRBJ1-2 | NA | TRBV6-1 | NA | TGTGCCAGCAGTAAGTCTGAGGGGAACTATGGCTACACCTTC | CASSKSEGNYGYTF
TRBJ2-3 | NA | TRBV7-9 | TRBD2 | TGTGCCAGCAGCTTAGGGGCGGGAGTAACAGATACGCAGTATTTT | CASSLGAGVTDTQYF
TRBJ2-1 | NA | TRBV19 | TRBD2 | TGTGCCACTTCGGAGGTTTTTGGGCTAGCGGCTCTAGCGGGCCACAATGAGCAGTTCTTC | CATSEVFGLAALAGHNEQFF
TRBJ2-1 | NA | TRBV7-2 | TRBD1 | TGTGCCAGCAGCTCGGGACAGGGGGCCGGGGAGCAGTTCTTC | CASSSGQGAGEQFF
TRBJ1-2 | few | TRBV7-2 | NA | TGTGCCAGCAGCTTAGGACAGGACTATGGCTACACCTTC | CASSLGQDYGYTF
TRBJ1-2 | few | TRBV6-1 | NA | TGTGCCAGCAGTGAAGTGGATAGGATACCACCGGGAGGCTACACCTTC | CASSEVDRIPPGGYTF
TRBJ1-1 | few | TRBV6-1 | NA | TGTGCCAGCAGGGTGGGTGAGGCTTTCTTT | CASRVGEAFF
TRBJ1-2 | NA | TRBV5-6 | NA | TGTGCCAGCAGCTTTGAAGTACTAAACGCTAACTATGGCTACACCTTC | CASSFEVLNANYGYTF
TRBJ1-1 | NA | TRBV10-1 | NA | TGCGCCAGCAGTGAGTCCCGACCGAACACTGAAGCTTTCTTT | CASSESRPNTEAFF
TRBJ1-2 | NA | TRBV20-1 | NA | TGCAGTGCTTACCGGGACACAGGATATGGCTACACCTTC | CSAYRDTGYGYTF
TRBJ1-2 | NA | TRBV7-9 | NA | TGTGCCAGCAGCCTCCGGATGGACTATGGCTACACCTTC | CASSLRMDYGYTF
TRBJ2-1 | NA | TRBV6-2/TRBV6-3 | NA | TGTGCCAGCAGTCCTTCCCTGAGCTCCTACAATGAGCAGTTCTTC | CASSPSLSSYNEQFF
TRBJ1-1 | NA | TRBV2 | NA | TGTGCCAGCAGTGCCGTGAGGGGGAACACTGAAGCTTTCTTT | CASSAVRGNTEAFF
TRBJ2-3 | NA | TRBV20-1 | NA | TGCAGTGCTAGAAATTCAGGGGGGGCAGATACGCAGTATTTT | CSARNSGGADTQYF
TRBJ1-2 | NA | TRBV12-3/TRBV12-4 | NA | TGTGCCAGCAGCCTTGAGGGGAGACGGGCCAACTATGGCTACACCTTC | CASSLEGRRANYGYTF
TRBJ1-2 | NA | TRBV19 | NA | TGTGCCAGTAGTATCCGGGGGACCTATGGCTACACCTTC | CASSIRGTYGYTF
TRBJ2-3 | NA | TRBV6-1 | NA | TGTGCCAGCTTTACTTCGGAGGGTAGACCAGATACGCAGTATTTT | CASFTSEGRPDTQYF
TRBJ1-2 | NA | TRBV30 | NA | TGTGCCTGGAGTGTGGGAGGGGCTATGGGCTATGGCTACACCTTC | CAWSVGGAMGYGYTF
TRBJ2-2 | few | TRBV19 | TRBD1 | TGTGCCAGTAGTACTTCTTGGACAGGGGCGCGGTTTAGCGGGGAGCTGTTTTTT | CASSTSWTGARFSGELFF
TRBJ1-1 | NA | TRBV2 | NA | TGTGCCAGCAGTGAATCTTGGGGGGACACTGAGGCTTTCTTT | CASSESWGDTEAFF
TRBJ1-2 | NA | TRBV11-2 | NA | TGTGCCAGCAGCTTAAGGGGAGAGGGGATCGGTGGCTACACCTTC | CASSLRGEGIGGYTF
TRBJ2-7 | NA | TRBV20-1 | NA | TGCAGTGCTAGAAGGTCGGAAATAGACTACGAGCAGTACTTC | CSARRSEIDYEQYF
TRBJ1-6 | NA | TRBV28 | NA | TGTGCCAGCAGTCCCGGCGGGGTAATCGAATCACCCCTCCACTTT | CASSPGGVIESPLHF
TRBJ1-3 | NA | TRBV7-9 | NA | TGTGCCAGCAGCTCAAGCCAGGGGAACACCATATATTTT | CASSSSQGNTIYF
TRBJ1-1 | NA | TRBV30 | TRBD1 | TGTGCCTGGAGTGCCATACAGGGGGCGCGGACTGAAGCTTTCTTT | CAWSAIQGARTEAFF
TRBJ1-5 | NA | TRBV19 | TRBD1 | TGTGCCACCCGGGGACAGGGGGCTTCAAATCAGCCCCAGCATTTT | CATRGQGASNQPQHF
TRBJ2-2 | NA | TRBV10-3 | NA | TGTGCCATCAGTGAATTCGGCGGGGAGAACACCGGGGAGCTGTTTTTT | CAISEFGGENTGELFF
TRBJ1-5 | once | TRBV12-3/TRBV12-4 | NA | TGTGCCAGCAGTAACGGTGTGGTAAATCAGCCCCAGCATTTT | CASSNGVVNQPQHF
TRBJ1-2 | NA | TRBV20-1 | NA | TGCAGTGCTAGAGGTCCCTATGGCTACACCTTC | CSARGPYGYTF
TRBJ1-1 | few | TRBV7-6 | TRBD1 | TGTGCCAGCAGCGTTGGACAGGGGATGAACACTGAAGCTTTCTTT | CASSVGQGMNTEAFF
TRBJ2-7 | NA | TRBV7-2 | TRBD2 | TGTGCCAGCAGCCCCGACATAGCGGGGCTCGTTTACGAGCAGTACTTC | CASSPDIAGLVYEQYF
TRBJ1-2 | NA | TRBV19 | TRBD1 | TGTGCCAGTAACTACATCGACAGGGCCCATGGCTACACCTTC | CASNYIDRAHGYTF
TRBJ2-2 | NA | TRBV20-1 | NA | TGCAGTGCTAGAGTCAGGTCCGGCTCGTCGAACACCGGGGAGCTGTTTTTT | CSARVRSGSSNTGELFF
TRBJ2-3 | once | TRBV7-8 | TRBD2 | TGTGCCAGCAGCCCCCCCCTGCGGGAGGGCCCGGATACGCAGTATTTT | CASSPPLREGPDTQYF
TRBJ2-3 | NA | TRBV20-1 | TRBD2 | TGCAGTGCTTACACTAGCGTCGGCACAGATACGCAGTATTTT | CSAYTSVGTDTQYF
TRBJ2-1 | NA | TRBV20-1 | NA | TGCAGTGCCAGGAAGGGGGCGGGGAGCTCCTACAATGAGCAGTTCTTC | CSARKGAGSSYNEQFF
TRBJ2-3 | few | TRBV25-1 | NA | TGTGCCAGCAGTGACCCCGGCCGGGGGGATACGCAGTATTTT | CASSDPGRGDTQYF
TRBJ2-7 | NA | TRBV20-1 | TRBD2 | TGCAGTGCTAGAAGGACGGCGGGAGGGGTCGAGCAGTACTTC | CSARRTAGGVEQYF
TRBJ2-2 | NA | TRBV7-2 | NA | TGTGCCAGCAGCTTCGTGCATTTCTGGGGAACCGGGGAGCTGTTTTTT | CASSFVHFWGTGELFF
TRBJ1-1 | few | TRBV20-1 | NA | TGCAGTGCTAGAGGGGGTGGGTCCCTACGGGGCACTGAAGCTTTCTTT | CSARGGGSLRGTEAFF
TRBJ1-2 | once | TRBV20-1 | TRBD1 | TGCAGTGCTAGGGACATCGGGACAGTAAAGGGCTACACCTTC | CSARDIGTVKGYTF
TRBJ1-1 | NA | TRBV14 | NA | TGTGCCAGCAGCGGCAGAATGGATCCGACCACTGAAGCTTTCTTT | CASSGRMDPTTEAFF
TRBJ1-1 | NA | TRBV19 | NA | TGTGCCGGTAGTACTAAGGGTGACACTGAAGCTTTCTTT | CAGSTKGDTEAFF
TRBJ2-3 | once | TRBV7-2 | NA | TGTGCCAGCAGCTTACGGGGTGTGAGAGATACGCAGTATTTT | CASSLRGVRDTQYF
TRBJ1-1 | NA | TRBV7-2 | NA | TGTGCCAGCAGCAGAAACCAGAACACTGAAGCTTTCTTT | CASSRNQNTEAFF
TRBJ2-5 | few | TRBV20-1 | NA | TGCAGTGCTAGAGCCCCCCCAACCGAGACCCAGTACTTC | CSARAPPTETQYF
TRBJ2-2 | few | TRBV19 | NA | TGTGCCAGTAGTATAAAGTTTCCTGGGGGGTCCGGGGAGCTGTTTTTT | CASSIKFPGGSGELFF
TRBJ2-7 | few | TRBV12-3/TRBV12-4 | TRBD1 | TGTGCCAGCACCGATACCAGGGGGCTGCACTCCTACGAGCAGTACTTC | CASTDTRGLHSYEQYF
TRBJ1-5 | few | TRBV4-3 | NA | TGCGCCAGCAGCCAAGATGTAGGGATTCAGCCCCAGCATTTT | CASSQDVGIQPQHF
TRBJ1-5 | NA | TRBV2 | TRBD1 | TGTGCCAGCAGTGTTAGGACAGGAATTCAGCCCCAGCATTTT | CASSVRTGIQPQHF
TRBJ1-2 | few | TRBV20-1 | NA | TGCAGTGCTAGAGACCTGTCGGGCAGGGCGAACTATGGCTACACCTTC | CSARDLSGRANYGYTF